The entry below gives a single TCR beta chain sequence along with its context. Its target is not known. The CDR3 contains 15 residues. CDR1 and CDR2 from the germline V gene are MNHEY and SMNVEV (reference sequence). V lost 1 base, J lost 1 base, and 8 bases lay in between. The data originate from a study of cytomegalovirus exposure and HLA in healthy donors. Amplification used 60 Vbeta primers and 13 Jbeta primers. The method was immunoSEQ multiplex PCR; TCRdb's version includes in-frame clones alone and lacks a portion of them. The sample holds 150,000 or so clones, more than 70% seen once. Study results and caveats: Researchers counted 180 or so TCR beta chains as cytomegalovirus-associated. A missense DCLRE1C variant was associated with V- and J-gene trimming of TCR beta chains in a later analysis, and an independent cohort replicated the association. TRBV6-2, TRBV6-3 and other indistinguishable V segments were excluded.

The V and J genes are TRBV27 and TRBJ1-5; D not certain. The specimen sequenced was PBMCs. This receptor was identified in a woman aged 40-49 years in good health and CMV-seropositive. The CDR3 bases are TGTGCCAGCAGTTTATATGGCAACAGCAATCAGCCCCAGCATTTT. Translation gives CASSLYGNSNQPQHF.